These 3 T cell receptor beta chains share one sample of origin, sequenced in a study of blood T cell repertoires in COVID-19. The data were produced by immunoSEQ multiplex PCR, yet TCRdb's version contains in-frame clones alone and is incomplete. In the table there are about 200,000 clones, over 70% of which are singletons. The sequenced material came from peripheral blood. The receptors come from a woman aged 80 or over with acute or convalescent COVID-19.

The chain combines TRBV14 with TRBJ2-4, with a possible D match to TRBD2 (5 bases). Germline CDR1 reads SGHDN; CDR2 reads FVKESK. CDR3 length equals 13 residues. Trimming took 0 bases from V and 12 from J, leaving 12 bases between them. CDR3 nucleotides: TGTGCCAGCAGCCAAGATTGGGCCGGGAATCAGTACTTC. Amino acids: CASSQDWAGNQYF.

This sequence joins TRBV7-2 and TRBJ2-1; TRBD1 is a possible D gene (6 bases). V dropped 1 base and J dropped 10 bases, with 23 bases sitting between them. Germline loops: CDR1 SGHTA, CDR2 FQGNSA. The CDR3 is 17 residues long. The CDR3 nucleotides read TGTGCCAGCAGCTTAGATTCCCTGGGGGCCCCCAATGGGGAGCAGTTCTTC. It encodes CASSLDSLGAPNGEQFF.

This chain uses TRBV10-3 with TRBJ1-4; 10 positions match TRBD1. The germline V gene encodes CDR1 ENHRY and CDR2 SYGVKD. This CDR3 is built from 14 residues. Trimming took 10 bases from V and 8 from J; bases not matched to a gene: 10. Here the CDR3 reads CATSVGTGEEKLFF. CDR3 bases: TGTGCCACCTCCGTAGGGACAGGGGAAGAAAAACTGTTTTTT.